What follows are 20 T cell receptor beta chains derived from one specimen sequenced in a study of T cell repertoires in cytomegalovirus infection (dated by TCRdb to the late 2010s). Instrument used: Illumina HiSeq 1500. TCRdb's own reprocessing of the public reads used fastp at Q25 and MiXCR and kept productive beta chains. Entries that share a CDR3 protein sequence are merged under the most common genes and DNA. The sample yields under 100,000 distinct CDR3 sequences; 3% to 4.5% were counted once. Together, the top ten hold under 6% of the sample. Sample: PBMCs. The receptors were gathered from a human donor in good health (CMV status not recorded). Some clones in this sample may be carry-over from other donors' samples.

The table lists this clonotype with many counts. The genes are TRBV10-3 and TRBJ1-1, with D maybe TRBD1 (5 bases). Germline CDR1 and CDR2: ENHRY and SYGVKD. V was shortened by 3 bases and J by 0 bases, with 11 bases between the two germline ends. This CDR3 is built from 15 residues. CDR3 sequence: CAISDPGRMNTEAFF. CDR3 DNA: TGTGCCATCAGTGACCCGGGACGGATGAACACTGAAGCTTTCTTT.

This clonotype was seen many times. The chain is built from TRBV4-2 and TRBJ1-4; D is uncertain. The V gene lost 0 bases and the J gene lost 0 bases, with 8 bases spanning the gap. Germline CDR1 is LGHNA and CDR2 is YNFKEQ. CDR3 size: 16 residues. CDR3 bases: TGTGCCAGCAGCCAAGATGGGAGACCAACTAATGAAAAACTGTTTTTT. This sequence encodes CASSQDGRPTNEKLFF.

There are many counts of this clonotype. The rearrangement uses TRBV6-2 or TRBV6-3 and TRBJ2-1, with D maybe TRBD2 (6 bases). The CDR3 has 13 residues. V was shortened by 7 bases and J by 4 bases, with 11 bases between the two germline ends. Germline CDR1 MNHEY, CDR2 SVGEGT. The DNA of the CDR3 is TGTGCCAGCACCGGGACTCCTTACAATGAGCAGTTCTTC. Its protein is CASTGTPYNEQFF.

This clonotype was seen at least ten times. The chain employs TRBV10-3 and TRBJ2-3, with 10 bases matching TRBD2. Trimming at V came to 0 bases and at J to 1 base, leaving 13 bases not matched to a gene. The CDR3 runs to 20 residues. The germline CDR1 and CDR2 sequences are ENHRY and SYGVKD. The CDR3 is CAISESVAGGQDGRTDTQYF. Here the CDR3 DNA reads TGTGCCATCAGTGAGTCCGTAGCGGGGGGCCAGGATGGGCGCACAGATACGCAGTATTTT.

This clonotype was counted many times. The chain combines TRBV5-5 with TRBJ1-1; no firm D call. The CDR3 has 15 amino acids. V lost 1 base to trimming and J lost 0 bases, with 10 bases between them. Germline CDR1 is SGHKS and CDR2 is YYEKEE (reference sequence). The CDR3 coding sequence is TGTGCCAGCAGCTTGCTAGCAGCGATGAACACTGAAGCTTTCTTT. Translating it yields CASSLLAAMNTEAFF.

The table lists this clonotype with many counts. The rearrangement uses TRBV5-1 and TRBJ1-5, with D unresolved. The germline gives CDR1 SGHRS, CDR2 YFSETQ. The CDR3 extends over 14 amino acids. V shed 2 bases and J shed 4 bases, with 10 bases lying between them. In DNA form, the CDR3 reads TGCGCCAGCAGCTTAGCCGGAGAGAATCAGCCCCAGCATTTT. It encodes CASSLAGENQPQHF.

In its sample, this clonotype was seen many times. The rearrangement joins TRBV28 to TRBJ2-7; D might be TRBD2 (6 bases). In germline, CDR1 is MDHEN, CDR2 SYDVKM. The CDR3 covers 19 residues. V was pared by 3 bases and J by 0 bases, with 24 bases between. The CDR3 DNA reads as TGTGCCAGCAGTTTGTTGTCCGCAATCCGGGACTCTGACTCCTACGAGCAGTACTTC. This translates into CASSLLSAIRDSDSYEQYF.

This clonotype was seen repeatedly, ten times or more. The V call is TRBV6-2 or TRBV6-3, the J call TRBJ1-4; D is uncertain. CDR1 MNHEY and CDR2 SVGEGT come from the germline V gene. The ends were cut back, 7 bases at V and 5 bases at J, with 23 bases in the middle. This CDR3 contains 17 residues. CDR3 amino acids: CASKLAPSGSRNEKLFF. As DNA, the CDR3 is TGTGCCAGCAAACTAGCCCCCTCCGGGTCCAGGAATGAAAAACTGTTTTTT.

V and J are TRBV6-6 and TRBJ1-5; maybe TRBD1 (5 bases). The V and J ends lost 4 bases and 4 bases respectively, with 11 bases between them. In germline, CDR1 is MNHNY, CDR2 SVGAGI (reference sequence). The CDR3 length is 14 residues. The CDR3 reads CASSSAGPNQPQHF. CDR3 coding DNA: TGTGCCAGCAGTTCGGCGGGACCAAATCAGCCCCAGCATTTT.

This clonotype has at least ten counts. The chain uses TRBV7-2 and TRBJ2-3; D is possibly TRBD2 (5 bases). V was shortened by 3 bases and J by 3 bases, with 7 bases between the two germline ends. Germline CDR1 is SGHTA and CDR2 is FQGNSA. The length of the CDR3 is 13 residues. CDR3 protein: CASSFGVTDTQYF. The CDR3 nucleotides are TGTGCCAGCAGCTTCGGGGTTACAGATACGCAGTATTTT.

This clonotype was seen ten or more times. This chain joins TRBV7-2 and TRBJ2-1; the D call may be TRBD1 or TRBD2 (5 bases each). Germline values: CDR1 SGHTA, CDR2 FQGNSA. Trimming removed 0 bases from V and 9 bases from J, with 9 bases in between. The CDR3 has 13 residues. As DNA, the CDR3 is TGTGCCAGCAGCTTAGCGGGGGTGAGTGAGCAGTTCTTC. Its translation is CASSLAGVSEQFF.

This clonotype was picked up many times. J is TRBJ2-7 and V is TRBV19; 7 bases match TRBD2. Trimming removed 3 bases from V and 1 base from J; junction bases left unmatched: 3. CDR1 and CDR2 from the germline V gene are LNHDA and SQIVND (reference sequence). This CDR3 has 14 amino acids. CDR3 sequence (DNA): TGTGCCAGTAGTATGGGAGGGTATTCCTACGAGCAGTACTTC. This codes for CASSMGGYSYEQYF. Variable domain in full (rest from reference TRBV19 and TRBJ2-7): DGGITQSPKYLFRKEGQNVTLSCEQNLNHDAMYWYRQDPGQGLRLIYYSQIVNDFQKGDIAEGYSVSREKKESFPLTVTSAQKNPTAFYLCASSMGGYSYEQYFGPGTRLTVT.

This clonotype was detected ten times or more. This chain links TRBV2 with TRBJ2-2; D unclear. Germline V CDR1 and CDR2: SNHLY, FYNNEI. Trimming pared 7 bases from V and 4 bases from J, leaving 16 bases between. CDR3 length: 15 amino acids. DNA of the CDR3: TGTGCCAGCATGCGTTCAGCCCTACCCACCGGGGAGCTGTTTTTT. It specifies CASMRSALPTGELFF.

This clonotype has a count of ten or more. Here the CDR3 DNA reads TGTGCCACCAGAACAACCACAGGGAGAGCTTTCTTT. It is translated as CATRTTTGRAFF. The rearrangement links TRBV24-1 to TRBJ1-1; perhaps TRBD1 as D (6 bases). CDR3 length: 12 residues. V was trimmed by 7 bases and J by 10 bases, leaving 15 bases between them. Germline values: CDR1 KGHDR, CDR2 SFDVKD.

This clonotype was recorded many times. This sequence joins TRBV6-2 or TRBV6-3 and TRBJ2-3; D perhaps matches TRBD2 (6 bases). V was shortened by 2 bases and J by 2 bases, with 20 bases between the two germline ends. Germline V CDR1 and CDR2: MNHEY, SVGEGT. The CDR3 runs to 18 residues. CDR3 nucleotides: TGTGCCAGCAGTTACCTTAGGGACTGGGCGAAGCTCACAGATACGCAGTATTTT. This translates into CASSYLRDWAKLTDTQYF.

This clonotype was observed many times. This chain uses TRBV6-1 with TRBJ1-1; possibly TRBD1 for D (5 bases). Germline V lookup: CDR1 MNHNS, CDR2 SASEGT. The CDR3 contains 14 residues. V was trimmed by 8 bases and J by 1 base, leaving 14 bases between them. CDR3 region: CASPTGVGNTEAFF. CDR3 coding DNA: TGTGCCAGCCCTACGGGGGTCGGGAACACTGAAGCTTTCTTT.

This clonotype occurred many times. The chain carries TRBV19 and TRBJ2-7; 10 bases line up with TRBD1. The germline V gene encodes CDR1 LNHDA and CDR2 SQIVND (reference sequence). This CDR3 spans 13 amino acids. J was trimmed by 5 bases and V by 4 bases; bases with no gene match: 2. The CDR3 loop is CASSRQGADEQYF. As DNA, the CDR3 is TGTGCCAGTAGTAGACAGGGGGCTGACGAGCAGTACTTC.

There are many counts of this clonotype. This chain connects TRBV19 to TRBJ1-5; D gene ambiguous. Germline V gives CDR1 LNHDA, CDR2 SQIVND (reference sequence). V lost 2 bases and J 4 bases, leaving 15 bases between the germline ends. The CDR3 has 16 residues. The CDR3 bases are TGTGCCAGTAGTATACCAGCGGAGTGGGGTAATCAGCCCCAGCATTTT. This translates into CASSIPAEWGNQPQHF. Full variable domain (remainder filled in from reference TRBV19 and TRBJ1-5): DGGITQSPKYLFRKEGQNVTLSCEQNLNHDAMYWYRQDPGQGLRLIYYSQIVNDFQKGDIAEGYSVSREKKESFPLTVTSAQKNPTAFYLCASSIPAEWGNQPQHFGDGTRLSIL.

This clonotype was picked up many times. The rearrangement links TRBV6-1 to TRBJ1-1, with a possible D match to TRBD1 (6 bases). CDR1 and CDR2 (germline): MNHNS, SASEGT. This CDR3 spans 15 amino acids. V lost 1 base and J 3 bases, leaving 12 bases between the germline ends. CDR3 coding DNA: TGTGCCAGCAGTGAAGAAGGGCAGGGGCACACTGAAGCTTTCTTT. It specifies CASSEEGQGHTEAFF.

At least ten counts were recorded for this clonotype. V and J are TRBV20-1 and TRBJ2-1, with 7 bases aligning to TRBD2. Trimming removed 3 bases from V and 9 bases from J; junction bases left unmatched: 5. CDR1 and CDR2 from the germline V gene are DFQATT and SNEGSKA (reference sequence). CDR3 length equals 12 residues. The CDR3 spells CSASGGRSEQFF. CDR3 bases: TGCAGTGCTAGCGGGGGGAGGAGTGAGCAGTTCTTC.